This T cell receptor beta chain derives from a study of blood T cells in healthy people across ages. The CDR3 loop spans 15 amino acids. V lost 7 bases, J lost 0 bases, and 9 bases stayed unmatched. Germline loops: CDR1 SQVTM, CDR2 ANQGSEA. Through a sample-barcoded 5' primer and a J-beta primer mix, a second PCR was run for about 7 to 12 cycles. TCRdb recomputed calls from the 5' RACE reads with MiXCR, one row per CDR3 protein. Of fewer than 1 million distinct CDR3 sequences listed, under 55% are singletons. Per sample, extraction of total RNA gave at least 5 micrograms in every case. This clonotype was seen only a few times.

The sample taken for sequencing was blood. The chain carries TRBV29-1 and TRBJ2-3; 8 bases align to TRBD2. The receptor was isolated from a man between 60 and 75 years old in good health. The CDR3 sequence is CSAETSVSSTDTQYF. In DNA form, the CDR3 reads TGCAGCGCCGAGACTAGCGTTTCTAGCACAGATACGCAGTATTTT.